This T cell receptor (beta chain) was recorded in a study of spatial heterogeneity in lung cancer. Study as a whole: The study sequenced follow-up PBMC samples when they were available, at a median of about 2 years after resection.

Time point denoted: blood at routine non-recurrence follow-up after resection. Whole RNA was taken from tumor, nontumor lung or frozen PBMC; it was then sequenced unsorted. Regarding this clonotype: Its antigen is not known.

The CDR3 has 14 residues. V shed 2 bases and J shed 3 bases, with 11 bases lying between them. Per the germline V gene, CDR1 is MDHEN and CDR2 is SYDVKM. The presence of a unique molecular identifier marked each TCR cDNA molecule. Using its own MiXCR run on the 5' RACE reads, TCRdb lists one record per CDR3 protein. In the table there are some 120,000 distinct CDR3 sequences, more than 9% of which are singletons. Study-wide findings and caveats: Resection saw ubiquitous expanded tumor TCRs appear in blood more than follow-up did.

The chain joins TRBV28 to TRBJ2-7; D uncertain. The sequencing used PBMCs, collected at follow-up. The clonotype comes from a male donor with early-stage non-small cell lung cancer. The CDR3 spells CASSLDVGYYEQYF. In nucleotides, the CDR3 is TGTGCCAGCAGTTTAGATGTGGGGTACTACGAGCAGTACTTC.